These 28 T cell receptor beta chains were sequenced from one sample in a study of CD8 T cells in Susac syndrome. Random hexamers served to reverse transcribe roughly 0.45 to 1 ug RNA. TCRdb independently ran MiXCR on the immunoSEQ multiplex PCR reads; one entry per CDR3 protein. The sample lists around 110,000 distinct CDR3 sequences; roughly 95% were seen once. Source material: CD4+ T cells from PBMCs. The receptors originated from a human donor with Susac syndrome.

As to this clonotype: The junction departs from the called germline gene at one end, perhaps through a read error. The chain is built from TRBV6-2 or TRBV6-3 and TRBJ1-5; D is ambiguous. Germline assignment: CDR1 MNHEY and CDR2 SVGEGT. The CDR3 sequence is 13 residues long. The CDR3 DNA sequence: TGTGCCAGCAGTTCAGGAGGACGCAACCTTAGGGATTTT. It codes for CASSSGGRNLRDF.

V usage is TRBV12-3 or TRBV12-4 and J usage is TRBJ2-7, with 8 bases that match TRBD1. The CDR3 runs to 14 residues. The V and J ends lost 6 bases and 0 bases, in that order; junction bases with no gene match: 4. In DNA, the CDR3 is TGTGCCAGCAGGCGGGACAGGACCTCCTACGAGCAGTACTTC. Its protein product is CASRRDRTSYEQYF.

V usage is TRBV20-1 and J usage is TRBJ2-1; TRBD2 matches at 8 bases. Unmatched junction bases numbered 11, after V lost 3 bases and J lost 7 bases. This CDR3 has 15 residues. Germline CDR1 DFQATT, CDR2 SNEGSKA (reference sequence). The CDR3 nucleotides are TGCAGTGCTAGTGACCCGGGAGGGCCAACAAATGAGCAGTTCTTC. It specifies CSASDPGGPTNEQFF.

This chain links TRBV3-1 with TRBJ2-3; no definite D call. The CDR3 loop spans 16 amino acids. Germline CDR1 LGHDT, CDR2 YNNKEL (reference sequence). V lost 1 base and J 4 bases, leaving 15 bases between the germline ends. CDR3 sequence reads: CASSQARSLLADTQYF. Written as DNA, the CDR3 is TGTGCCAGCAGCCAAGCGAGGTCATTGTTGGCAGATACGCAGTATTTT.

The V and J genes are TRBV19 and TRBJ2-1, with D possibly matching TRBD2 (6 bases). CDR3 length: 16 amino acids. Deletions cut 4 bases from V and 7 bases from J, with 20 bases between. CDR1 and CDR2 (germline): LNHDA, SQIVND (reference sequence). Here the CDR3 reads CASSRLTSLKGNEQFF. The CDR3 DNA sequence: TGTGCCAGTAGTAGGCTTACTAGCCTGAAAGGGAATGAGCAGTTCTTC.

This clonotype was observed a single time. The V gene is TRBV9, the J gene TRBJ2-5, with TRBD2 as a possible D gene (5 bases). Germline CDR1 reads SGDLS; CDR2 reads YYNGEE. The V end was cut by 4 bases, the J end by 5 bases, with 12 bases between. The CDR3 consists of 13 residues. The CDR3 DNA reads as TGTGCCAGCAGCCAGTCGGGAAGGGAGACCCAGTACTTC. This encodes CASSQSGRETQYF.

The chain recombines TRBV5-1 with TRBJ1-2, with D possibly being TRBD1 (5 bases). The germline V gene has CDR1 SGHRS and CDR2 YFSETQ. The V gene lost 0 bases and the J gene lost 5 bases, with 20 bases spanning the gap. This CDR3 has 17 residues. The CDR3 reads CASSLVGTPGRQYGYTF. The CDR3 DNA reads as TGCGCCAGCAGCTTGGTGGGTACTCCGGGACGGCAGTATGGCTACACCTTC. Combining the CDR3 with reference TRBV5-1 and TRBJ1-2 gives the whole variable domain KAGVTQTPRYLIKTRGQQVTLSCSPISGHRSVSWYQQTPGQGLQFLFEYFSETQRNKGNFPGRFSGRQFSNSRSEMNVSTLELGDSALYLCASSLVGTPGRQYGYTFGSGTRLTVV.

The chain links TRBV7-9 to TRBJ1-2, with D perhaps TRBD1 (5 bases). V was trimmed by 5 bases and J by 2 bases, leaving 12 bases between them. This CDR3 has 14 residues. The V gene's germline CDR1 is SEHNR and CDR2 FQNEAQ (reference sequence). CDR3 residues: CASSHSGTNYGYTF. The DNA of the CDR3 is TGTGCCAGCAGCCATTCCGGGACGAACTATGGCTACACCTTC.

The V and J genes are TRBV5-1 and TRBJ2-7; tentative D call: TRBD2 (5 bases). Germline loops: CDR1 SGHRS, CDR2 YFSETQ. Trimming left V 4 bases short and J 2 bases short, with 16 bases between. The CDR3 extends over 15 amino acids. In DNA, the CDR3 is TGCGCCAGCAGCCCGACGGGATCCCAAGCCTACGAGCAGTACTTC. Translating it yields CASSPTGSQAYEQYF.

This chain links TRBV18 with TRBJ1-5; D unresolved. The CDR3 spans 16 residues. The germline V gene encodes CDR1 KGHSH and CDR2 LQKENI. The ends were cut back, 2 bases at V and 0 bases at J, with 11 bases in the middle. The DNA of the CDR3 is TGTGCCAGCTCACCAAGCACTCCTAATAGCAATCAGCCCCAGCATTTT. Translating it yields CASSPSTPNSNQPQHF.

This clonotype appeared a few times. As DNA, the CDR3 is TGTGCCAGCAGCTTACTTCAGGGGGACACTGAAGCTTTCTTT. Translating gives CASSLLQGDTEAFF. V gene TRBV7-9 combines with J gene TRBJ1-1; 7 nucleotides agree with TRBD1. This CDR3 is built from 14 residues. The ends lost 2 bases at V and 3 bases at J; junction bases unmatched: 3. Germline-derived CDR1 and CDR2 are SEHNR and FQNEAQ (reference sequence).

V is TRBV7-2 and J is TRBJ2-5; D is unresolved. In germline, CDR1 is SGHTA, CDR2 FQGNSA. V lost 5 bases, J lost 2 bases, and 9 bases lay in between. CDR3 length: 13 residues. The CDR3 DNA reads as TGTGCCAGCAGCGGCAGAGTACAAGAGACCCAGTACTTC. Its protein is CASSGRVQETQYF. Full variable domain (remainder filled in from reference TRBV7-2 and TRBJ2-5): GAGVSQSPSNKVTEKGKDVELRCDPISGHTALYWYRQSLGQGLEFLIYFQGNSAPDKSGLPSDRFSAERTGGSVSTLTIQRTQQEDSAVYLCASSGRVQETQYFGPGTRLLVL.

The chain has TRBV9 and TRBJ1-4; possibly TRBD1 for D (5 bases). CDR3 size: 14 residues. Trimming shortened V by 0 bases and J by 8 bases, and 11 bases separated the two germline ends. Germline V gene data show CDR1 as SGDLS and CDR2 as YYNGEE. The CDR3 reads CASSVDRSREKLFF. DNA for the CDR3: TGTGCCAGCAGCGTAGACAGGTCAAGAGAAAAACTGTTTTTT. The full variable domain, its missing parts supplied by reference TRBV9 and TRBJ1-4, is DSGVTQTPKHLITATGQRVTLRCSPRSGDLSVYWYQQSLDQGLQFLIQYYNGEERAKGNILERFSAQQFPDLHSELNLSSLELGDSALYFCASSVDRSREKLFFGSGTQLSVL.

The gene calls are TRBV7-6 and TRBJ2-7; D is unresolved. The ends were cut back, 1 base at V and 7 bases at J, with 11 bases in the middle. CDR3 length equals 13 residues. Germline CDR1 reads SGHVS; CDR2 reads FNYEAQ. CDR3 sequence reads: CASSLGVSGEQYF. The CDR3 nucleotides are TGTGCCAGCAGCTTAGGTGTAAGTGGGGAGCAGTACTTC.

The V and J genes are TRBV7-8 and TRBJ2-7; no firm D call. The V end was cut by 1 base, the J end by 9 bases, with 13 bases between. Germline V gives CDR1 SGHVS, CDR2 FQNEAQ. This CDR3 has 13 residues. This chain's CDR3 is CASSLVRRTTQYF. CDR3 nucleotides: TGTGCCAGCAGCTTAGTCCGTAGGACGACGCAGTACTTC.

As for this clonotype: An end of the junction does not agree with germline; a read error may underlie this. This chain connects TRBV12-3 or TRBV12-4 to TRBJ2-5; 9 bases are shared with TRBD1. The CDR3 runs 13 residues. CDR3: CATSAGTGETQYF. For the CDR3, the DNA is TGTGCCACCAGTGCCGGGACAGGGGAGACCCAGTACTTC.

The chain couples TRBV7-9 to TRBJ1-1; D is unclear. The V gene's germline CDR1 is SEHNR and CDR2 FQNEAQ (reference sequence). V lost 3 bases to trimming and J lost 5 bases, with 19 bases between them. The CDR3 loop spans 16 amino acids. In DNA, the CDR3 is TGTGCCAGCAGCTTTCCCAAGGCCAGCCCCGGGACTGAAGCTTTCTTT. It specifies CASSFPKASPGTEAFF.

The rearrangement joins TRBV12-3 or TRBV12-4 to TRBJ2-1; D not resolved. The CDR3 covers 14 residues. The germline V and J ends were trimmed by 3 bases and 6 bases, with 12 bases remaining between them. The CDR3 region has the DNA TGTGCCAGCAGTTTTCGAATTTCGTCCAATGAGCAGTTCTTC. It codes for CASSFRISSNEQFF.

The chain couples TRBV12-3 or TRBV12-4 to TRBJ2-3, with D perhaps matching TRBD1 (5 bases). This CDR3 has 17 amino acids. Trimming pared 0 bases from V and 3 bases from J, leaving 16 bases between. CDR3 region: CASSLAGWGSGTDTQYF. CDR3 nucleotide sequence: TGTGCCAGCAGTTTAGCGGGCTGGGGCTCAGGGACAGATACGCAGTATTTT.

This clonotype was seen a single time. The CDR3 DNA reads as TGTGCCAGCACCCCCGAAAAAGAGACCCAGTACTTC. The encoded protein is CASTPEKETQYF. The chain joins TRBV12-3 or TRBV12-4 to TRBJ2-5; D remains ambiguous. The CDR3 has 12 amino acids. V was trimmed by 7 bases and J by 3 bases, leaving 9 bases between them.

The rearrangement joins TRBV27 to TRBJ1-5; TRBD1 aligns across 7 bases. This CDR3 spans 14 amino acids. V trimming: 5 bases; J trimming: 6 bases; junction bases outside the gene matches: 7. The V gene's germline CDR1 is MNHEY and CDR2 SMNVEV (reference sequence). CDR3 loop: CASSTSTGSQPQHF. The DNA of the CDR3 is TGTGCCAGCAGTACATCGACAGGGAGTCAGCCCCAGCATTTT.

The chain has TRBV6-5 and TRBJ1-1, with 7 bases lining up with TRBD1. V lost 7 bases and J lost 5; bases outside the gene matches: 10. This CDR3 has 14 residues. The germline V gene encodes CDR1 MNHEY and CDR2 SVGAGI. CDR3 amino acids: CASIPQGKETEAFF. The DNA for the CDR3 is TGTGCCAGCATCCCACAGGGGAAGGAAACTGAAGCTTTCTTT.

Here the CDR3 reads CASSISGLAGGETQYF. In nucleotides, the CDR3 is TGCGCCAGCAGCATATCGGGACTAGCGGGAGGGGAGACCCAGTACTTC. The rearrangement joins TRBV5-1 to TRBJ2-5, with 16 nucleotides matching TRBD2. V was clipped by 4 bases and J by 5 bases; unmatched bases: 5. The CDR3 loop spans 16 amino acids. Germline loops: CDR1 SGHRS, CDR2 YFSETQ.

The V and J genes are TRBV2 and TRBJ1-1, with 8 bases identical to TRBD1. CDR3 length: 15 amino acids. CDR1 and CDR2 from the germline V gene are SNHLY and FYNNEI. V lost 6 bases and J lost 8; bases outside the gene matches: 14. In DNA form, the CDR3 reads TGTGCCAGCAGGGAGACCGGGACAGGCGGACTGGAAGCTTTCTTT. Encoded protein: CASRETGTGGLEAFF.

The CDR3: CSVTGAANTDTQYF. CDR3 coding DNA: TGCAGCGTGACCGGCGCAGCAAACACAGATACGCAGTATTTT. This rearrangement joins TRBV29-1 to TRBJ2-3; D uncertain. Germline V gene data show CDR1 as SQVTM and CDR2 as ANQGSEA. The CDR3 consists of 14 residues. The V and J ends lost 6 bases and 2 bases respectively, with 15 bases between them.

The chain carries TRBV4-3 and TRBJ2-3, with a weak D call TRBD2 (6 bases). The CDR3 totals 15 residues. V was trimmed by 1 base and J by 6 bases, leaving 14 bases between them. Germline V gives CDR1 LGHNA, CDR2 YSLEER. CDR3 region: CASSQVSRGGDTQYF. The DNA for the CDR3 is TGCGCCAGCAGCCAAGTGTCTAGAGGAGGGGATACGCAGTATTTT.

The V and J genes are TRBV4-3 and TRBJ2-1; 10 bases are shared with TRBD2. Germline V gene data show CDR1 as LGHNA and CDR2 as YSLEER. CDR3 length equals 17 residues. V lost 4 bases, J lost 8 bases, and 14 bases stayed unmatched. This CDR3 reads CASSRRASGGGGDEQFF. CDR3 in DNA: TGCGCCAGCAGCCGGAGGGCTAGCGGGGGCGGAGGCGATGAGCAGTTCTTC.

This clonotype occurred once. The genes are TRBV5-4 and TRBJ1-1; 9 nucleotides match TRBD1. The CDR3 covers 16 residues. Losses at the gene ends were 4 bases for V and 4 bases for J; bases not matched to a gene: 11. The germline CDR1 and CDR2 sequences are SGHNT and YYREEE (reference sequence). The CDR3 sequence is CASSTYGQGIGTEAFF. CDR3 in DNA: TGTGCCAGCAGCACATATGGACAGGGGATAGGCACTGAAGCTTTCTTT.